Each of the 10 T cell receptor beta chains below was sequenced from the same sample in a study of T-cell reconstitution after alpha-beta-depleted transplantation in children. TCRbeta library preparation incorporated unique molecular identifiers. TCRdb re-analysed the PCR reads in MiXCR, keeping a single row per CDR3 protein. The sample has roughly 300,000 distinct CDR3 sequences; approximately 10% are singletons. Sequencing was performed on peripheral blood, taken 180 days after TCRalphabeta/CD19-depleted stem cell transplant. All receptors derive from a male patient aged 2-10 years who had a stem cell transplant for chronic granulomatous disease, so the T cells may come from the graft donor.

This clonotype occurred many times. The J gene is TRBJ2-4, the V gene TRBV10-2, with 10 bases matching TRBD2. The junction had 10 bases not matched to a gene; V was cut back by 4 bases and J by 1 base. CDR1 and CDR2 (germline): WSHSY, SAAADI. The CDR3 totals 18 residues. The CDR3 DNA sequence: TGCGCCAGCAGTGGGCTCGTGATAGCGGGGGGCGCCAAAAACATTCAGTACTTC. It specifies CASSGLVIAGGAKNIQYF.

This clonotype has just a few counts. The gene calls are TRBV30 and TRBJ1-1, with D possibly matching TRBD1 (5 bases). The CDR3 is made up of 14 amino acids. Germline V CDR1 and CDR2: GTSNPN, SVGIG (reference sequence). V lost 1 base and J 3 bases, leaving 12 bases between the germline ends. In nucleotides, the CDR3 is TGTGCCTGGAGTGCCTTCAGGGCCGACACTGAAGCTTTCTTT. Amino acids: CAWSAFRADTEAFF.

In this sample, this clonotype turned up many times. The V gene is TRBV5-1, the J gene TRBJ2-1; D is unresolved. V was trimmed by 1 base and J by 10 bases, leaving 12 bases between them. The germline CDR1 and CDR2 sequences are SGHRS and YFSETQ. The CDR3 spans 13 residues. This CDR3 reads CASSLLEGREQFF. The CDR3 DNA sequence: TGCGCCAGCAGCTTGTTAGAAGGGCGGGAGCAGTTCTTC.

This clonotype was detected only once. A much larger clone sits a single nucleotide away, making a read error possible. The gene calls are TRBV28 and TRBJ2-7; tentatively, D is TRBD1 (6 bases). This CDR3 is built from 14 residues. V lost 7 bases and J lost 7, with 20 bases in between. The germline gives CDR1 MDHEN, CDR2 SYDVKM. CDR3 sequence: CASTLSGHTQEQYF. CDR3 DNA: TGTGCCAGCACCTTGTCGGGACACACTCAAGAGCAGTACTTC.

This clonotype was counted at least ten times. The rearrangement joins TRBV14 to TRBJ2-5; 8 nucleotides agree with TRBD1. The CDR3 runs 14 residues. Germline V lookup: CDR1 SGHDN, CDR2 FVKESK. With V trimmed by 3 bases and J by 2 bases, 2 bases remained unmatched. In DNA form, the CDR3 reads TGTGCCAGCAGCCAGAACAGGGGGCAAGAGACCCAGTACTTC. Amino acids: CASSQNRGQETQYF.

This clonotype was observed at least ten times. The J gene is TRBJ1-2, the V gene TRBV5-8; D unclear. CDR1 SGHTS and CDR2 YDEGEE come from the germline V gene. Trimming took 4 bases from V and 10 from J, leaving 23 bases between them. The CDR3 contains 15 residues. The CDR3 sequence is CASSDYRIGLLAYTF. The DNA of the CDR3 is TGTGCCAGCAGCGACTACAGAATTGGATTGCTCGCCTACACCTTC.

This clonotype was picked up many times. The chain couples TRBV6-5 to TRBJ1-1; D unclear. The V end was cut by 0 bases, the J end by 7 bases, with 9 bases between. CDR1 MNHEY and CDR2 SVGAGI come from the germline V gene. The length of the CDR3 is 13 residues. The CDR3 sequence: CASSYSSSGEAFF. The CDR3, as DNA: TGTGCCAGCAGTTACTCTAGTTCGGGTGAAGCTTTCTTT.

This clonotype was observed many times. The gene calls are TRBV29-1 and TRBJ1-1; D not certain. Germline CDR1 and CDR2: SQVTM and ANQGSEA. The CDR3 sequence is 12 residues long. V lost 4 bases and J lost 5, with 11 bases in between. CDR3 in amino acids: CSVVSQFTEAFF. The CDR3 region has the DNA TGCAGCGTTGTATCCCAATTTACTGAAGCTTTCTTT.

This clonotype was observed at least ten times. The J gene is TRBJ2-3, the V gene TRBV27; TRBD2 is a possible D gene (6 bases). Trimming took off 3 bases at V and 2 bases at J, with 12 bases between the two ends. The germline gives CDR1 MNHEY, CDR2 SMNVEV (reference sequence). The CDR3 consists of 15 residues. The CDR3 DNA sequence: TGTGCCAGCAGTTTTTCTAGCGCATACACAGATACGCAGTATTTT. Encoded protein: CASSFSSAYTDTQYF.

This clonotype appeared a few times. CDR3 bases: TGTGCCAGCAGTTTAGTAGGTCCACCCGAGCAGTACTTC. Protein: CASSLVGPPEQYF. The V gene is TRBV12-3 or TRBV12-4, the J gene TRBJ2-7; unclear D gene. With 1 base removed from V and 6 bases from J, the gap between germline ends came to 10 bases. This CDR3 contains 13 residues.